This T cell receptor (beta chain) derives from a study of control samples from healthy donors and cancer patients. This clone occurred a few times. From germline, CDR1 is MNHEY and CDR2 SVGAGI. V shed 6 bases and J shed 5 bases, with 13 bases lying between them. This CDR3 has 13 residues. TCRdb's copy holds only in-frame clones and misses some; the assay was immunoSEQ multiplex PCR. The sample carries about 270,000 clones, about four fifths recorded once. The chain links TRBV6-5 to TRBJ1-2; no clear D gene. This receptor was taken from an older woman with lung cancer. Material for sequencing was PBMCs. The CDR3 region is CASRPRGGYGYTF. The CDR3, as DNA: TGTGCCAGCAGACCCCGGGGAGGGTATGGCTACACCTTC.